This T cell receptor (beta chain) was sequenced for a study of Graves' ophthalmopathy and Graves' hyperthyroidism. Whole-study findings and limits: The model reached just under 71% sensitivity and approximately 72% specificity for predicting ophthalmopathy progression.

PBMCs were isolated by Ficoll-Paque density gradient centrifugation, using approximately 10 ml of fresh peripheral blood as the starting material. Regarding this clonotype: Its antigen is as yet unknown. Sequence at one end of the junction differs from germline and may be a read error.

The CDR3 is made up of 8 amino acids. Per germline, CDR1 WSHSY and CDR2 SAAADI. For repertoire sequencing, the TCR beta CDR3 regions were amplified from RNA transcripts. First-round RT-PCR with HTBI primers preceded a second-round multiplex PCR. Each CDR3 protein gets one entry after TCRdb re-called the multiplex PCR reads with MiXCR. The table lists some 750,000 distinct CDR3 sequences, approximately 40% of them singletons. This TCR derives from an adult man with Graves' ophthalmopathy. This sequence joins TRBV10-2 and TRBJ2-7; no clear D gene. The specimen was peripheral blood. The CDR3 region is CASSEQYF. The CDR3 DNA sequence: TGTGCCAGCAGTGAGCAGTACTTC.